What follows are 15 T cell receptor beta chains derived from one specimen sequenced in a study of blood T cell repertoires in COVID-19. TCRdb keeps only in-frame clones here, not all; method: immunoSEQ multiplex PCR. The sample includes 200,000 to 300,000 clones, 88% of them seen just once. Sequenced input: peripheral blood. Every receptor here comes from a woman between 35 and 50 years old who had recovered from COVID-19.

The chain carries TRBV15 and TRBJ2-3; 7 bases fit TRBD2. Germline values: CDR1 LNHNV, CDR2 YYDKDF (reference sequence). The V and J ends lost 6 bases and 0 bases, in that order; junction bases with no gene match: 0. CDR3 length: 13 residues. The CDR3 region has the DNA TGTGCCACCAGAGCGGGGAGCACAGATACGCAGTATTTT. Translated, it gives CATRAGSTDTQYF.

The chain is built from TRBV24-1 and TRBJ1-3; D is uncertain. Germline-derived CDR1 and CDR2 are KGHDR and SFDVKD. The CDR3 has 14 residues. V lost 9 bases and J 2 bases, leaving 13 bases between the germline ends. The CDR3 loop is CATAAGETGNTIYF. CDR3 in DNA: TGTGCCACCGCGGCCGGCGAGACTGGAAACACCATATATTTT.

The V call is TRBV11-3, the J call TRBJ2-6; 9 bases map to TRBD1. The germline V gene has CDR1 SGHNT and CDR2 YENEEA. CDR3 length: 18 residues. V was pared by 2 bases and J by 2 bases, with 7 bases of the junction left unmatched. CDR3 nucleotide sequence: TGTGCCAGCAGCTTAAGGGGGACAGGGACGGCTGGGGCCAACGTCCTGACTTTC. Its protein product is CASSLRGTGTAGANVLTF.

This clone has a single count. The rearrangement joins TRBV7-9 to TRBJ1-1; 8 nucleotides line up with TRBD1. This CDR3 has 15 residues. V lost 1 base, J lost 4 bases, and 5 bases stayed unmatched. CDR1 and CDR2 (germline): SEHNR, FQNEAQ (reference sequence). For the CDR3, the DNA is TGTGCCAGCAGCTTAGAGGACAGGGAGGGCACTGAAGCTTTCTTT. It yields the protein CASSLEDREGTEAFF.

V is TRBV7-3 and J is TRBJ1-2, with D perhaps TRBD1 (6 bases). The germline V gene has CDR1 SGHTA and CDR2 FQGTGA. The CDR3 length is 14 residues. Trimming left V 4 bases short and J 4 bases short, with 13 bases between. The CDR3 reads CASSSGDGTYGYTF. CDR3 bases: TGTGCCAGCAGCTCAGGGGACGGCACCTATGGCTACACCTTC.

As DNA, the CDR3 is TGTGCCAGCAGCTCCCAGGGTGGGGGGGATTCACCCCTCCACTTT. Translating gives CASSSQGGGDSPLHF. The chain combines TRBV5-6 with TRBJ1-6; a possible D gene is TRBD1 (5 bases). This CDR3 has 15 residues. Deletions cut 3 bases from V and 8 bases from J, with 15 bases between. The germline V gene encodes CDR1 SGHDT and CDR2 YYEEEE.

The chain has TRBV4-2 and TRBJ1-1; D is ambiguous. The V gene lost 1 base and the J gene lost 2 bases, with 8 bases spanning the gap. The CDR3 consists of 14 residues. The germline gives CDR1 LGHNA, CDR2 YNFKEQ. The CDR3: CASSQVRINTEAFF. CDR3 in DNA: TGTGCCAGCAGCCAAGTGCGGATAAACACTGAAGCTTTCTTT.

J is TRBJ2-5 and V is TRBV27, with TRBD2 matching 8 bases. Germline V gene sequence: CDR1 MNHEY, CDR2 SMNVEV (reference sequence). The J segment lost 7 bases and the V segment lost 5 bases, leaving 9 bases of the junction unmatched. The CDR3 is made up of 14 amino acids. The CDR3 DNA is TGTGCCAGCAGTCCGCGGGCGAGCGGGGGGACCCAGTACTTC. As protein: CASSPRASGGTQYF.

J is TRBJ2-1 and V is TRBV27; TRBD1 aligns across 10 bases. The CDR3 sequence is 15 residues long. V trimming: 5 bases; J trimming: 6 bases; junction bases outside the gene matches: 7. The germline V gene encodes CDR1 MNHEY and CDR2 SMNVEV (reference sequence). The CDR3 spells CASSPRTGGSNEQFF. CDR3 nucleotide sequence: TGTGCCAGCAGTCCAAGGACAGGGGGGTCCAATGAGCAGTTCTTC.

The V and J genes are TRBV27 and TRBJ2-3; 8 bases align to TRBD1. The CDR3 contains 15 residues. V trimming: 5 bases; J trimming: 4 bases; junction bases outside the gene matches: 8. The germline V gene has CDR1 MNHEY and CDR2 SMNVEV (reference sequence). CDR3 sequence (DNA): TGTGCCAGCAGTCGTGCGGGACAGGTGGCAGATACGCAGTATTTT. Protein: CASSRAGQVADTQYF.

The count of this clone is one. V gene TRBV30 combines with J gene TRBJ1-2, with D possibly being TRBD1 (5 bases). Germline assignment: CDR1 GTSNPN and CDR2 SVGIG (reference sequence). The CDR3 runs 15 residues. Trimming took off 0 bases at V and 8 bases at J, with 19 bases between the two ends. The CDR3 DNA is TGTGCCTGGAGTGTATTCGGCAGGGCCCATGGGGGCTACACCTTC. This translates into CAWSVFGRAHGGYTF.

CDR3 residues: CATRTRETQYF. The CDR3 coding sequence is TGCGCCACTCGTACCAGGGAGACCCAGTACTTC. This sequence joins TRBV5-1 and TRBJ2-5, with D uncertain. The germline V and J ends were trimmed by 9 bases and 5 bases, with 11 bases remaining between them. CDR3 length equals 11 residues. Germline V gene sequence: CDR1 SGHRS, CDR2 YFSETQ. Variable domain in full (rest from reference TRBV5-1 and TRBJ2-5): KAGVTQTPRYLIKTRGQQVTLSCSPISGHRSVSWYQQTPGQGLQFLFEYFSETQRNKGNFPGRFSGRQFSNSRSEMNVSTLELGDSALYLCATRTRETQYFGPGTRLLVL.

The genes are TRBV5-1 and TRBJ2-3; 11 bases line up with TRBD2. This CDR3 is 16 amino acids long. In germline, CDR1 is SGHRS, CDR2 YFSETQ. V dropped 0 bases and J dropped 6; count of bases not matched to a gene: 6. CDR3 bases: TGCGCCAGCAGCTTGGGTAGCGGGAGGGCCGTGGATACGCAGTATTTT. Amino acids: CASSLGSGRAVDTQYF.

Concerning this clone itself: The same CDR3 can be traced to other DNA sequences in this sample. The DNA of the CDR3 is TGCGCCAGCAGCTTGGGGACTAGCGGAAACAATGAGCAGTTCTTC. Translated: CASSLGTSGNNEQFF. The rearrangement uses TRBV5-1 and TRBJ2-1; the match to TRBD2 covers 10 bases. Trimming took 0 bases from V and 5 from J; bases not matched to a gene: 2. Germline CDR1 SGHRS, CDR2 YFSETQ. The CDR3 runs 15 residues. The variable domain in full, completed from reference TRBV5-1 and TRBJ2-1, reads KAGVTQTPRYLIKTRGQQVTLSCSPISGHRSVSWYQQTPGQGLQFLFEYFSETQRNKGNFPGRFSGRQFSNSRSEMNVSTLELGDSALYLCASSLGTSGNNEQFFGPGTRLTVL.

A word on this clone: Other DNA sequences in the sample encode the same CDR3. CDR3 sequence (DNA): TGTGCCAGCAGCCCCCAGGTACAAGAGACCCAGTACTTC. It codes for CASSPQVQETQYF. The J gene is TRBJ2-5, the V gene TRBV6-5; D remains unclear. Germline V CDR1 and CDR2: MNHEY, SVGAGI. This CDR3 spans 13 amino acids. The V end lost 6 bases, the J end lost 2 bases, and 10 bases lay between the germline ends.